The clone carrying this TCR beta chain was picked up many times. Its specificity is not known. This sample stems from a study of T cells in Graves' hyperthyroidism and ophthalmopathy. Overall study findings and caveats: The model identified upcoming ophthalmopathy a median around 7.1 months ahead of onset. Through a model of 13 V-J features, ophthalmopathy was separated from stable hyperthyroidism. Blood also contained most expanded thyroid clonotypes above 0.001.

The source material, RNA transcripts, was used to amplify TCR beta CDR3 regions. When the TCR CDR3 underwent first-round RT-PCR, the HTBI primer set was used. MiXCR, applied by TCRdb to the multiplex PCR reads, yields one record per CDR3 protein. The repertoire consists of approximately 350,000 distinct CDR3 sequences, with roughly 15% occurring once and the leading ten covering about 20%. Each diagnosis drew on symptoms, thyroxine, TRAb, thyroid ultrasound and orbital computed tomography findings. Trimming left V 5 bases short and J 9 bases short, with 14 bases between. Germline V gene data show CDR1 as MDHEN and CDR2 as SYDVKM. CDR3 length: 13 amino acids.

Sequenced sample: blood. The V and J genes are TRBV28 and TRBJ1-5, with D possibly being TRBD1 (6 bases). This clonotype was obtained from an older woman with Graves' ophthalmopathy. CDR3 sequence: CASSKGEVLPQHF. The CDR3 DNA reads as TGTGCCAGCAGTAAGGGGGAGGTCTTGCCCCAGCATTTT.